The TCR beta chain under discussion was sequenced for a study of shared clonotypes between healthy human individuals. Selected positively for CCR7 and CD45RO-negative, naive CD8 cells excluded terminally differentiated effector memory CD45RA+ cells. Sequencing used immunoSEQ multiplex PCR; TCRdb keeps in-frame clones, though not all of them. The profile shows under 1 million clones, 90% to 97% of them singletons. Trimming removed 5 bases from V and 9 bases from J, with 11 bases in between. Per germline, CDR1 MNHEY and CDR2 SMNVEV (reference sequence). This CDR3 is built from 12 residues. This receptor was identified in a man aged 25-45 years in good health. The rearrangement links TRBV27 to TRBJ2-1; D is ambiguous. The sequencing input was naive CD8+ T cells sorted from blood. CDR3 protein: CASSPNTGEQFF. The CDR3, as DNA: TGTGCCAGCAGTCCAAATACTGGTGAGCAGTTCTTC.